These T cell receptor beta chains were read from a single sample in a study of blood T cell repertoires in COVID-19. TCRdb's table, derived via immunoSEQ multiplex PCR, lists solely in-frame clones and lacks some. Altogether approximately 37,000 clones are present, more than 85% being singletons, with the ten largest covering roughly 19%. Sequencing was carried out using peripheral blood. These receptor sequences come from a man aged 45-65 years in a cohort sampled during active COVID-19. CDR3s include the opening cysteine and the closing phenylalanine or tryptophan. A D gene is named only where the DNA matches it firmly. Not every row has a clone size; where given, it reads once, few, many or a size class.

-	TRBV5-1	TRBJ1-6	-	14	TGCGCCAGCAGCTTGACGGGGGGCGGCTCACCCCTCCACTTT	CASSLTGGGSPLHF
-	TRBV18	TRBJ2-6	-	16	TGTGCCAGCTCAAAAGCCTACTCCTCTGGGGCCAACGTCCTGACTTTC	CASSKAYSSGANVLTF
-	TRBV11-2	TRBJ2-1	-	17	TGTGCCAGCAGCTGGCGAGGTAGTTCGGGGGTCTACAATGAGCAGTTCTTC	CASSWRGSSGVYNEQFF
-	TRBV7-9	TRBJ2-1	-	15	TGTGCCAGCAGCTTCGTGGACTACGCAAACAATGAGCAGTTCTTC	CASSFVDYANNEQFF
large	TRBV27	TRBJ2-2	-	14	TGTGCCAGCAGTCCCGTTTTAGCCACCGGGGAGCTGTTTTTT	CASSPVLATGELFF
-	TRBV12-3/TRBV12-4	TRBJ2-3	TRBD1	13	TGTGCCAGCAGACGACAGGGAACAGATACGCAGTATTTT	CASRRQGTDTQYF
-	TRBV7-8	TRBJ1-2	TRBD1	13	TGTGCCAGCAGCCACGGACAGGGTAATGGCTACACCTTC	CASSHGQGNGYTF
-	TRBV5-5	TRBJ1-2	-	14	TGTGCCAGCAGCTCAGAACCGGGGTTTCGCGGCTACACCTTC	CASSSEPGFRGYTF
few	TRBV29-1	TRBJ1-5	TRBD1	13	TGCAGCGTTGGTGACAGGGAGGATCAGCCCCAGCATTTT	CSVGDREDQPQHF
-	TRBV21-1	TRBJ1-5	-	16	TGTGCCAGCAGCAAAGAAGGTGGAGTAGTGAATCAGCCCCAGCATTTT	CASSKEGGVVNQPQHF
-	TRBV6-5	TRBJ1-2	TRBD1	15	TGTGCCAGCAGCCCAGTGGAGGGGGCCTTCTATGGCTACACCTTC	CASSPVEGAFYGYTF
-	TRBV9	TRBJ1-2	TRBD1	12	TGTGCCAGCACCCCAGGGGGATATGGCTACACCTTC	CASTPGGYGYTF
-	TRBV18	TRBJ2-2	-	14	TGTGCCAGCTCACCGGACATCGCAACCGGGGAGCTGTTTTTT	CASSPDIATGELFF
-	TRBV7-9	TRBJ2-3	-	13	TGTGCCAGCAGCCCCAGGGGGGCCGATACGCAGTATTTT	CASSPRGADTQYF
once	TRBV7-2	TRBJ2-2	-	14	TGTGCCAGCAGCTACAGGGTGGCCACCGGGGAGCTGTTTTTT	CASSYRVATGELFF
-	TRBV4-3	TRBJ2-1	TRBD2	17	TGCGCCAGCAGCCCCCGGACTAGCGGGGGCAGTTGGAATGAGCAGTTCTTC	CASSPRTSGGSWNEQFF
-	TRBV7-6	TRBJ2-1	TRBD2	19	TGTGCCAGCAGCTCTCCGTTTAGCGGGGGGGCTGGCTCCTACAATGAGCAGTTCTTC	CASSSPFSGGAGSYNEQFF
-	TRBV6-6	TRBJ1-6	-	15	TGTGCCAGCACTCCAGGGAACTCCTATAATTCACCCCTCCACTTT	CASTPGNSYNSPLHF
-	TRBV5-1	TRBJ1-1	TRBD1	13	TGCGCCAGCAGCTTGACAGGGGGCACTGAAGCTTTCTTT	CASSLTGGTEAFF
-	TRBV7-8	TRBJ1-3	TRBD1	17	TGTGCCAGCAGCTTAGTGGTAGGGGGCAAATTTGGAAACACCATATATTTT	CASSLVVGGKFGNTIYF
-	TRBV30	TRBJ1-6	TRBD1	13	TGTGCCTGGGCGGGGACAGAAAATTCACCCCTCCACTTT	CAWAGTENSPLHF
-	TRBV11-2	TRBJ1-5	-	14	TGTGCCAGCAGCTTAGGTACAGGCAATCAGCCCCAGCATTTT	CASSLGTGNQPQHF
-	TRBV2	TRBJ1-5	-	17	TGTGCCAGCAGGGAGAGCGGGGCCGGTCGGGGGAATCAGCCCCAGCATTTT	CASRESGAGRGNQPQHF
-	TRBV18	TRBJ2-3	-	17	TGTGCCAGCTCACTGCGAATGGCTGGGGCCCCAGAGGATACGCAGTATTTT	CASSLRMAGAPEDTQYF
-	TRBV2	TRBJ2-1	TRBD2	20	TGTGCCAGCAGTGACGGGGGACTAGCGGGAGGGTTAGTAGAGGACAATGAGCAGTTCTTC	CASSDGGLAGGLVEDNEQFF
once	TRBV30	TRBJ1-1	-	13	TGTGCTGGAGGAGGGGATATGAACACTGAAGCTTTCTTT	CAGGGDMNTEAFF
-	TRBV9	TRBJ2-2	TRBD2	16	TGTGCCAGCAGCGCCGGGACTAGCGGGAGGGCAGGGGAGCTGTTTTTT	CASSAGTSGRAGELFF
once	TRBV3-1/TRBV3-2	TRBJ1-1	-	13	TGTGCCAGCAGCCAAGTCATGAACACTGAAGCTTTCTTT	CASSQVMNTEAFF
-	TRBV19	TRBJ2-1	-	15	TGTGCCAGTACGGACGGGGCTGCGGGAAGGATTGAGCAGTTCTTC	CASTDGAAGRIEQFF
-	TRBV30	TRBJ1-4	-	14	TGTGCCTGGAGTGAAAACAGGGTGGGTGAAAAACTGTTTTTT	CAWSENRVGEKLFF
-	TRBV7-6	TRBJ2-1	TRBD2	13	TGTGCCAGCAGCCCGGGGGGGGGAAATGAGCAGTTCTTC	CASSPGGGNEQFF
once	TRBV15	TRBJ2-1	TRBD2	15	TGTGCCACCAGCAGAATAGCGGGAGTAGGCGATGAGCAGTTCTTC	CATSRIAGVGDEQFF
-	TRBV12-5	TRBJ1-5	-	12	TGTGCTAGTGGTTCGGGTGATCAGCCCCAGCATTTT	CASGSGDQPQHF
-	TRBV2	TRBJ2-1	TRBD1	14	TGTGCCAGCAGTGCCGGGACAGGGCCTGATGAGCAGTTCTTC	CASSAGTGPDEQFF
-	TRBV5-4	TRBJ2-5	TRBD2	14	TGTGCCAGCTCGGGAGGCGGGGCCCAAGAGACCCAGTACTTC	CASSGGGAQETQYF
-	TRBV4-3	TRBJ1-2	-	13	TGCGCCAGCAGCCAAGGACAGTTCTATGGCTACACCTTC	CASSQGQFYGYTF
few	TRBV9	TRBJ2-1	TRBD2	13	TGTGCCAGCAGCGTCGGACTAGTGAATGAGCAGTTCTTC	CASSVGLVNEQFF